Listed below are T cell receptor beta chains from one sample, sequenced in a study of radiation and T cells in renal cell carcinoma. Method: immunoSEQ multiplex PCR; TCRdb's copy keeps in-frame clones and lacks some. This sample carries roughly 130,000 clones, 70% to 90% of them seen once, and the ten largest clones take 12%. The specimen was blood, collected from a patient whose treatment included radiotherapy and nephrectomy. These receptors came from a woman aged 45-60 years with renal cell carcinoma. CDR3s include the opening cysteine and the closing phenylalanine or tryptophan. A D gene is named only where the DNA matches it firmly. The size field is filled for only some rows; it gives once, few, many or a size class.

j_call clone_size d_call v_call cdr3_aa cdr3_nt
TRBJ2-7 few NA TRBV18 CASSPSAYEQYF TGTGCCAGCTCACCATCGGCCTACGAGCAGTACTTC
TRBJ2-7 NA NA TRBV5-1 CASSLATGTTPYEQYF TGCGCCAGCAGCTTGGCCACGGGAACCACTCCCTACGAGCAGTACTTC
TRBJ2-7 NA TRBD1 TRBV9 CASSVGQGSEQYF TGTGCCAGCAGCGTAGGACAGGGGTCCGAGCAGTACTTC
TRBJ2-5 NA NA TRBV25-1 CASSQSGTLETQYF TGTGCCAGCAGTCAATCCGGGACCCTAGAGACCCAGTACTTC
TRBJ1-2 NA NA TRBV19 CASSWGPEGGYTF TGTGCCAGTAGTTGGGGCCCGGAGGGTGGCTACACCTTC
TRBJ2-3 NA NA TRBV2 CASSEGGQVDTQYF TGTGCCAGCAGTGAGGGGGGGCAGGTAGATACGCAGTATTTT
TRBJ1-1 NA NA TRBV5-5 CASSLVSQKNTEAFF TGTGCCAGCAGCTTGGTTTCCCAGAAGAACACTGAAGCTTTCTTT
TRBJ1-4 few NA TRBV2 CASSLNGGKLFF TGTGCCAGCAGCCTAAATGGGGGGAAACTGTTTTTT
TRBJ1-4 NA NA TRBV29-1 CSGLGEANEKLFF TGCAGCGGACTTGGGGAGGCTAATGAAAAACTGTTTTTT
TRBJ2-2 NA NA TRBV5-1 CASSLAPGTNTGELFF TGCGCCAGCAGCTTGGCCCCGGGGACGAACACCGGGGAGCTGTTTTTT
TRBJ2-3 NA TRBD2 TRBV4-1 CASSQGPPGGELGTQYF TGCGCCAGCAGCCAAGGCCCTCCCGGGGGGGAATTAGGTACGCAGTATTTT
TRBJ2-2 NA NA TRBV11-3 CASSPQAIGGELFF TGTGCCAGCAGCCCCCAGGCCATCGGTGGGGAGCTGTTTTTT
TRBJ2-1 NA TRBD2 TRBV5-4 CASSLASGGAGEQFF TGTGCCAGCAGCTTGGCTAGCGGGGGGGCGGGTGAGCAGTTCTTC
TRBJ2-1 NA NA TRBV27 CASSYVNNEQFF TGTGCCAGCAGTTATGTTAACAATGAGCAGTTCTTC
TRBJ2-1 NA NA TRBV19 CASSSRTGSFYNEQFF TGTGCCAGTAGTTCAAGGACTGGATCCTTCTACAATGAGCAGTTCTTC
TRBJ2-1 NA NA TRBV5-1 CASWSGFANEQFF TGCGCCAGCTGGTCAGGATTTGCGAATGAGCAGTTCTTC
TRBJ2-7 NA NA TRBV10-1 CASSENYNSYEQYF TGCGCCAGCAGCGAAAACTATAACTCCTACGAGCAGTACTTC
TRBJ2-5 once NA TRBV7-2 CASSFFSKTQYF TGTGCCAGCAGCTTTTTTTCCAAGACCCAGTACTTC
TRBJ2-5 NA NA TRBV2 CASRLSETQYF TGTGCCAGCAGGCTCTCGGAGACCCAGTACTTC
TRBJ1-3 NA NA TRBV5-8 CASSLGMRNTIYF TGTGCCAGCAGCTTAGGGATGCGAAACACCATATATTTT
TRBJ1-1 NA NA TRBV25-1 CASSKGVNTEAFF TGTGCCAGCAGCAAGGGGGTGAACACTGAAGCTTTCTTT
TRBJ1-6 NA NA TRBV7-9 CASSLAGPSSYNSPLHF TGTGCCAGCAGCTTAGCGGGCCCAAGCTCCTATAATTCACCCCTCCACTTT
TRBJ2-1 NA TRBD2 TRBV11-2 CASSLAGGPHEQFF TGTGCCAGCAGCTTAGCGGGGGGGCCCCATGAGCAGTTCTTC
TRBJ2-1 NA NA TRBV7-9 CASSLGLLSSYNEQFF TGTGCCAGCAGCTTGGGACTCCTGAGCTCCTACAATGAGCAGTTCTTC
TRBJ1-2 NA NA TRBV5-4 CASSSWTDFGGYTF TGTGCCAGCAGCTCATGGACAGACTTTGGAGGCTACACCTTC
TRBJ2-5 NA NA TRBV7-7 CASSQQRSSETQYF TGTGCTAGCAGCCAACAGCGCTCGTCAGAGACCCAGTACTTC